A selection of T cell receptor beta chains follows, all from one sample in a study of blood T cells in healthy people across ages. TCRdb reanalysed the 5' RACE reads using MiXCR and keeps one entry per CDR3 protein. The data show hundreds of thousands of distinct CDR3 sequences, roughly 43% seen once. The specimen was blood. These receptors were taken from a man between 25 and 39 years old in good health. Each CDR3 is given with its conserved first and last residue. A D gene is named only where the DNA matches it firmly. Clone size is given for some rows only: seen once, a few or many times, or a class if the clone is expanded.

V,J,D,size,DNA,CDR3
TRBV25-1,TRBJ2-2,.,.,TGTGCCAGCAGCCTGCAGGGGGGTTTAACCAGGGACCTGTTTTTT,CASSLQGGLTRDLFF
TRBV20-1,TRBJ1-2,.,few,TGCAGTCGGACGGCGAACTATGGCTACACCTTC,CSRTANYGYTF
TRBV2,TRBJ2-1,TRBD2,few,TGTGCCAGCAGTCGCGAACTAGCGGGCAATGAGCAGTTCTTC,CASSRELAGNEQFF
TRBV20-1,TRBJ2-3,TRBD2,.,TGCAGTGCTAGATATCCCAGCGGGGGGTCAGATACGCAGTATTTT,CSARYPSGGSDTQYF
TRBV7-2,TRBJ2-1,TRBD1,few,TGTGCCAGCAGCTTAAGAAGGTCAGGGGGTAAGCATGAGCAGTTCTTC,CASSLRRSGGKHEQFF
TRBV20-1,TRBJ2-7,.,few,TGCAGTGCTAGTGATCCCTCTAGCTACGAGCAGTACTTC,CSASDPSSYEQYF
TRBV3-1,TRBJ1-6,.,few,TGTGCCAGCAGCTTAGGGTATTCGAATTCACCCCTCCACTTT,CASSLGYSNSPLHF
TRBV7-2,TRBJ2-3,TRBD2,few,TGTGCCAGCAGCTCTCCGACTAGCTTCACGCAGTATTTT,CASSSPTSFTQYF
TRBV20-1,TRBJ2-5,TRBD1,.,TGCAGTGCTACAGGGGGAATAGGCTTCCGAGAGACCCAGTACTTC,CSATGGIGFRETQYF
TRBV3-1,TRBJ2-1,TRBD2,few,TGTGCCAGCAGCCTTGAGCGGGGTCCCGATGAGCAGTTCTTC,CASSLERGPDEQFF
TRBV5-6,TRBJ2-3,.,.,TGTGCCAGCAGCTTTTCGGCGCTCCGCACAGATACGCAGTATTTT,CASSFSALRTDTQYF
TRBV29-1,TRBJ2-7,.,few,TGCAGCGTTGTAGGCCAGGGCCGTTACGAGCAGTACTTC,CSVVGQGRYEQYF
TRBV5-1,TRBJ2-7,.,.,TGCGCCAGCAGCTTGGCCGTGGCCGCCTACGAGCAGTACTTC,CASSLAVAAYEQYF
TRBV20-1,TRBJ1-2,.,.,TGCAGTGCTAGCCACAACGCTAACTATGGCTACACCTTC,CSASHNANYGYTF
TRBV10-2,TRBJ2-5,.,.,TGCGCCAGCGGTATATCGGTCCAAGAGACCCAGTACTTC,CASGISVQETQYF
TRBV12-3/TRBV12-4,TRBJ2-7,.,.,TGTGCCAGCAGTGCCGACAGCCTCTCCTACGAGCAGTACTTC,CASSADSLSYEQYF
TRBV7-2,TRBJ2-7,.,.,TGTGCCAGCGGCTTAGATGCCAGGTTCTCCTACGAGCAGTACTTC,CASGLDARFSYEQYF
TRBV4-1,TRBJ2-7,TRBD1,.,TGCGCCAGCAGCCAACCTCGGACAGGACACTACGAGCAGTACTTC,CASSQPRTGHYEQYF
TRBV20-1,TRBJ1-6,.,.,TGCAGTGCCGCCGGACGGCTTAATTCACCCCTCCACTTT,CSAAGRLNSPLHF
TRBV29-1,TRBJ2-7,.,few,TGCAGCGTTGCCGGGTTACCCTCCTACGAGCAGTACTTC,CSVAGLPSYEQYF
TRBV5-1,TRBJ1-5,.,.,TGCGCCAGCAGCTTGGTGGGGGAACCCAATCAGCCCCAGCATTTT,CASSLVGEPNQPQHF
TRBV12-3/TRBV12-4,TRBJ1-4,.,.,TGTGCCAGCAGTGACGGAGTTAATGAAAAACTGTTTTTT,CASSDGVNEKLFF
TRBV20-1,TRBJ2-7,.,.,TGCAGTGCCCAAGATGGGGGGCGCTTATCCTACGAGCAGTACTTC,CSAQDGGRLSYEQYF
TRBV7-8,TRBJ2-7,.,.,TGTGCCAGCATACCCGATCCAAGAGGAGTGGGCTACGAGCAGTACTTC,CASIPDPRGVGYEQYF
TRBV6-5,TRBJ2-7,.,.,TGTGCCAGCAGGTCAGGGACCTCGACCTACGAGCAGTACTTC,CASRSGTSTYEQYF
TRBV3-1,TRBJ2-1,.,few,TGTGCCAGCAGCCCCGGGCGCGGAAGCTCCTACAATGAGCAGTTCTTC,CASSPGRGSSYNEQFF
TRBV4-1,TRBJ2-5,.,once,TGCGCCAGCAGCCAAGAGAGTTCTGGCCCACAGTACTTC,CASSQESSGPQYF
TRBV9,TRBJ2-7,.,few,TGTGCCAGCAGCCCAGGGCTGTTCTCCTACGAGCAGTACTTC,CASSPGLFSYEQYF
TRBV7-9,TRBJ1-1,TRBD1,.,TGTGCCAGCACCGGAGGACAGGGGTTAAGCCCTGAAACTTTCTTT,CASTGGQGLSPETFF
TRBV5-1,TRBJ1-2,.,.,TGCGCCACCCGACCCCCAGAAGGTGGCTACACCTTC,CATRPPEGGYTF
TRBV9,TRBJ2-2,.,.,TGTGCCAGCAGCGTAGGGGGCAGCGCCACCGGGGAGCTGTTTTTT,CASSVGGSATGELFF
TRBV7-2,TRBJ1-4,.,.,TGTGCCAGCAAAATAACAGGGCTGAGTGAAAAACTGTTTTTT,CASKITGLSEKLFF
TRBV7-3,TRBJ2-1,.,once,TGTGCCAGCAGCCCGTCCGAGAGCGCCTCCTACAATGAGCAGTTCTTC,CASSPSESASYNEQFF
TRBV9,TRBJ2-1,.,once,TGTGCCAGCAGCGTATCACAGGTAACCTACAATGAGCAGTTCTTC,CASSVSQVTYNEQFF
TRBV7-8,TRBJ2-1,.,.,TGTGCCAGCAGCTTAGCGTCATGGGGGGATGAGCAGTTCTTC,CASSLASWGDEQFF
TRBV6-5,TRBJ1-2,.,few,TGTGCCAGCAGTCCTTCACCAGGAGTTTATGGCTACACCTTC,CASSPSPGVYGYTF
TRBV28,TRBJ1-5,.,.,TGTGCCAGCAGCCGTCCGGCGACGGGTCAGCCCCAGCATTTT,CASSRPATGQPQHF
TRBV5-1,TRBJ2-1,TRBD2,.,TGCGCCAGCAGCGCCGGAGCGGGGGCTCTCAATGAGCAGTTCTTC,CASSAGAGALNEQFF
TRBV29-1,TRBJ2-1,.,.,TGCAGCATTGGTGGGGGGGCAAGGTCGAATGAGCAGTTCTTC,CSIGGGARSNEQFF
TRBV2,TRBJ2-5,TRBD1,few,TGTGCCAGCAGTGAAGGGGACAGGGGCTCAGAGACCCAGTACTTC,CASSEGDRGSETQYF
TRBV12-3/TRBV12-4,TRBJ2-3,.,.,TGTGCCAGCAGTAGACGAACGGGGCCGCTCACAGATACGCAGTATTTT,CASSRRTGPLTDTQYF
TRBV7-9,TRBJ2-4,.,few,TGTGCCAGCAGCCCTCCCTTTATAGCCAAAAACATTCAGTACTTC,CASSPPFIAKNIQYF
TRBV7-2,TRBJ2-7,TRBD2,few,TGTGCCAGCAGCGTGGGACTAGCGGGGACCTACGAGCAGTACTTC,CASSVGLAGTYEQYF
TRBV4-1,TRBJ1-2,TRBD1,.,TGCGCCAGCAGCCGAATCTCCGACAGGGCCGACCGCACCTTC,CASSRISDRADRTF
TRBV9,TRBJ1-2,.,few,TGTGCCAGCAGCGTAGCTGACCGAATTGGGCCCTACGGCTACACCTTC,CASSVADRIGPYGYTF
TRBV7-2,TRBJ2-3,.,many,TGTGCCAGCAGTTTAGCACGGCCAGATACGCAGTATTTT,CASSLARPDTQYF